A single sample is the source of the 8 T cell receptor beta chains below, sequenced in a study of cytomegalovirus exposure and HLA in healthy donors. In the PCR, 60 Vbeta and 13 Jbeta primers were used. The method was immunoSEQ multiplex PCR; TCRdb's version includes in-frame clones alone and lacks a portion of them. The data show around 140,000 clones, 70% to 85% seen once. The sample taken for sequencing was PBMCs. All receptors derive from a woman in her forties in good health and CMV-seronegative.

The chain joins TRBV28 to TRBJ2-7, with TRBD2 identical over 14 bases. J was trimmed by 1 base and V by 2 bases; bases with no gene match: 7. CDR3 size: 18 residues. The V gene's germline CDR1 is MDHEN and CDR2 SYDVKM. The DNA of the CDR3 is TGTGCCAGCAGTTTAAGGACTAGCGGGGGGCTCGGGTCCTACGAGCAGTACTTC. This translates into CASSLRTSGGLGSYEQYF.

The rearrangement uses TRBV7-2 and TRBJ1-2; 9 bases line up with TRBD1. Germline assignment: CDR1 SGHTA and CDR2 FQGNSA. J lost 7 bases, V lost 5 bases, and 20 bases had no gene match. The CDR3 totals 18 residues. CDR3 residues: CASSRSVTGGDFSGGYTF. Here the CDR3 DNA reads TGTGCCAGCAGCCGATCGGTAACAGGGGGCGATTTTTCCGGTGGCTACACCTTC.

V and J are TRBV9 and TRBJ2-1; 7 bases map to TRBD2. CDR3 size: 16 residues. Losses at the gene ends were 0 bases for V and 7 bases for J; bases not matched to a gene: 10. The V gene's germline CDR1 is SGDLS and CDR2 YYNGEE. The CDR3 reads CASSVVVGGPGNEQFF. The CDR3 DNA reads TGTGCCAGCAGCGTAGTTGTGGGAGGGCCTGGGAATGAGCAGTTCTTC.

This sequence joins TRBV19 and TRBJ2-1, with 7 bases matching TRBD1. The CDR3 length is 14 residues. CDR1 and CDR2 (germline): LNHDA, SQIVND (reference sequence). Unmatched junction bases numbered 14, after V lost 3 bases and J lost 15 bases. The CDR3 DNA reads TGTGCCAGTAGTATGAAAGACCCCAGACAGGGTGGGTTCTTC. Its translation: CASSMKDPRQGGFF.

The chain uses TRBV5-6 and TRBJ1-3; D is unclear. The CDR3 has 14 amino acids. V was clipped by 0 bases and J by 0 bases, with 4 bases between them. The germline gives CDR1 SGHDT, CDR2 YYEEEE. The CDR3 spells CASSLGLSGNTIYF. The DNA for the CDR3 is TGTGCCAGCAGCTTGGGTCTCTCTGGAAACACCATATATTTT.

The CDR3 bases are TGCGCCAGCAGCTTGGATGGGACTAGCGGGATGAAGACCCAGTACTTC. This encodes CASSLDGTSGMKTQYF. The chain carries TRBV5-1 and TRBJ2-5, with 13 bases lining up with TRBD2. V gave up 0 bases and J gave up 6 bases; unmatched junction bases: 5. From germline, CDR1 is SGHRS and CDR2 YFSETQ. This CDR3 spans 16 amino acids.

The DNA of the CDR3 is TGCGCCAGCAGCCAGACAGGGCAGGGCGACACCCAGTACTTC. Translated, it gives CASSQTGQGDTQYF. The V gene is TRBV5-1, the J gene TRBJ2-5, with 7 bases matching TRBD1. After removal of 4 bases from V and 8 bases from J, the junction contained 11 bases not matched to a gene. Germline V gives CDR1 SGHRS, CDR2 YFSETQ. This CDR3 is built from 14 residues.

The chain employs TRBV6-5 and TRBJ1-1; TRBD1 matches 10 bases. The V segment lost 6 bases and the J segment 5 bases; nucleotides outside the gene matches: 9. The CDR3 sequence is 15 residues long. Germline CDR1 MNHEY, CDR2 SVGAGI. The CDR3, as DNA: TGTGCCAGCAGGCCAGGGACAGGGGTCTTGACTGAAGCTTTCTTT. This encodes CASRPGTGVLTEAFF.